The next 10 T cell receptor beta chains were all read from a single sample in a study of vaccination and CD4 T cells after COVID-19. The sample's treatment: roughly nine-day PBMC culture with coronavirus spike peptide pools or control peptides (ViraFEST assay). An Oncomine TCR Beta short-read assay was used to sequence the DNA from cultured CD4+ T cells. One entry per CDR3 protein results from TCRdb running MiXCR on the PCR reads. The sample has about 14,000 distinct CDR3 sequences, 25% to 35% seen once. These receptors have no identified antigens. The source was CD4+ T cells from blood, cultured in vitro, collected before SARS-CoV-2 vaccination. These receptors were collected from a human donor who received a COVID-19 vaccine.

By proportion, this clonotype is large. This sequence joins TRBV2 and TRBJ2-5, with 7 bases lining up with TRBD2. Germline V gene sequence: CDR1 SNHLY, CDR2 FYNNEI. The length of the CDR3 is 16 residues. After removal of 4 bases from V and 1 base from J, the junction contained 9 bases not matched to a gene. The CDR3 region has the DNA TGTGCCAGCAGTGTTGGGGTGAGCGGGGTCCAAGAGACCCAGTACTTC. This gives the protein CASSVGVSGVQETQYF.

This rearrangement joins TRBV9 to TRBJ1-2, with D possibly TRBD1 on 6 matching bases. Trimming shortened V by 4 bases and J by 1 base, and 14 bases separated the two germline ends. Germline V lookup: CDR1 SGDLS, CDR2 YYNGEE. The CDR3 consists of 15 residues. This CDR3 reads CASSRGGQFNYGYTF. CDR3 sequence (DNA): TGTGCCAGCAGCCGTGGGGGGCAGTTTAACTATGGCTACACCTTC.

This clonotype was recorded only once. In nucleotides, the CDR3 is TGCAGTGCTAGAGTCTTTTCGGGTCTTGCACTAGCGGACCAAGAGACCCAGTACTTC. Residues: CSARVFSGLALADQETQYF. The V call is TRBV20-1, the J call TRBJ2-5, with 8 nucleotides matching TRBD2. Germline CDR1 is DFQATT and CDR2 is SNEGSKA (reference sequence). The junction had 16 bases not matched to a gene; V was cut back by 1 base and J by 0 bases. The CDR3 runs to 19 residues.

The genes are TRBV5-1 and TRBJ2-1; 9 bases line up with TRBD2. This CDR3 is 15 amino acids long. After removal of 0 bases from V and 7 bases from J, the junction contained 5 bases not matched to a gene. Germline CDR1 reads SGHRS; CDR2 reads YFSETQ. CDR3 protein: CASSLVAGGDNEQFF. CDR3 nucleotide sequence: TGCGCCAGCAGCTTGGTGGCGGGGGGGGATAATGAGCAGTTCTTC.

This clonotype was found a few times. The chain links TRBV4-2 to TRBJ2-7; D is perhaps TRBD1 or TRBD2 (5 bases each). Germline loops: CDR1 LGHNA, CDR2 YNFKEQ. Trimming left V 0 bases short and J 0 bases short, with 15 bases between. The length of the CDR3 is 17 residues. CDR3 DNA sequence: TGTGCCAGCAGCCAAGATGATGGCAGGGACCTCTCCTACGAGCAGTACTTC. The encoded protein is CASSQDDGRDLSYEQYF.

This sequence joins TRBV7-9 and TRBJ2-7; maybe TRBD1 (6 bases). Germline CDR1 is SEHNR and CDR2 is FQNEAQ (reference sequence). V dropped 1 base and J dropped 6 bases, with 13 bases sitting between them. The CDR3 contains 14 residues. CDR3 sequence reads: CASSLEADRGEQYF. The DNA of the CDR3 is TGTGCCAGCAGCTTAGAGGCGGACAGAGGCGAGCAGTACTTC.

Only one count was recorded for this clonotype. The chain couples TRBV5-4 to TRBJ2-2; 7 bases fit TRBD2. This CDR3 contains 17 residues. With 3 bases clipped from V and 2 bases from J, the junction kept 10 bases outside the gene matches. CDR1 and CDR2 from the germline V gene are SGHNT and YYREEE (reference sequence). The CDR3: CASSSGGLAENTGELFF. Written as DNA, the CDR3 is TGTGCCAGCAGCTCGGGAGGTCTAGCGGAAAACACCGGGGAGCTGTTTTTT.

A few counts support this clonotype. V and J are TRBV30 and TRBJ2-1; 7 bases fit TRBD1. Germline values: CDR1 GTSNPN, CDR2 SVGIG (reference sequence). This CDR3 has 12 residues. J lost 5 bases, V lost 3 bases, and 1 base had no gene match. The DNA for the CDR3 is TGTGCCTGGAGCCAGGGGGACAATGAGCAGTTCTTC. Protein: CAWSQGDNEQFF.

The chain is built from TRBV6-5 and TRBJ2-3, with D tentatively TRBD1 or TRBD2 (6 bases each). The CDR3 covers 17 residues. Trimming shortened V by 4 bases and J by 3 bases, and 20 bases separated the two germline ends. Germline V gene data show CDR1 as MNHEY and CDR2 as SVGAGI. In DNA form, the CDR3 reads TGTGCCAGCAGTTTATATAGTTTAGGGGGGAGTACAGATACGCAGTATTTT. Translated: CASSLYSLGGSTDTQYF.

This clonotype came up a few times. The CDR3 is CASTQVGDTQYF. The CDR3 nucleotides are TGTGCCAGCACCCAAGTGGGAGATACGCAGTATTTT. The chain is built from TRBV25-1 and TRBJ2-3; D is unresolved. Germline V gives CDR1 MGHDK, CDR2 SYGVNS. The length of the CDR3 is 12 residues. V was shortened by 7 bases and J by 5 bases, with 10 bases between the two germline ends.